The next 22 T cell receptor beta chains were all read from a single sample in a study of T cells after yellow fever vaccination. Using its own MiXCR run on the 5' RACE reads, TCRdb lists one record per CDR3 protein. The sample includes roughly 500,000 distinct CDR3 sequences, less than 20% of them seen just once. This specimen consisted of PBMCs, obtained 15 days after the yellow fever booster vaccination. These TCRs come from a man aged 25 to 40 who received the YFV17D yellow fever vaccine.

This chain connects TRBV29-1 to TRBJ2-3; a weak D match, TRBD1 (6 bases). The V end was cut by 7 bases, the J end by 2 bases, with 16 bases between. The CDR3 has 14 residues. Germline V gene lookup returns CDR1 SQVTM and CDR2 ANQGSEA. Here the CDR3 reads CSAEMGHNTDTQYF. In DNA form, the CDR3 reads TGCAGCGCCGAAATGGGACACAACACAGATACGCAGTATTTT.

The rearrangement joins TRBV4-2 to TRBJ2-1; D perhaps matches TRBD1 (6 bases). This CDR3 region has 13 residues. Germline V lookup: CDR1 LGHNA, CDR2 YNFKEQ. Trimming left V 6 bases short and J 6 bases short, with 12 bases between. The chain's CDR3 is CASSSMGANEQFF. CDR3 nucleotides: TGTGCCAGCAGTAGTATGGGGGCCAATGAGCAGTTCTTC.

Points on this clonotype: The junction differs from germline at one of its ends, possibly a read error. The chain has TRBV6-4 and TRBJ2-1, with 7 bases that match TRBD2. Germline CDR1 is MRHNA and CDR2 is SNTAGT. This CDR3 comprises 15 residues. The CDR3 nucleotides are TGTACCAGCAGTGTAGGCGGGGGAGGGTACAATGAGCAGTTCTTC. The encoded protein is CTSSVGGGGYNEQFF.

V usage is TRBV29-1 and J usage is TRBJ2-1, with 11 positions matching TRBD2. This CDR3 is 15 amino acids long. CDR1 is SQVTM, CDR2 ANQGSEA, per germline. The V and J ends lost 4 bases and 3 bases, in that order; junction bases with no gene match: 5. The CDR3 loop is CSVGFTSGGYNEQFF. CDR3 coding DNA: TGCAGCGTTGGCTTCACTAGCGGGGGCTACAATGAGCAGTTCTTC.

Written as DNA, the CDR3 is TGCGCCAGCAGCCCCGGCAAAAGTTCCTACGAGCAGTACTTC. Protein sequence: CASSPGKSSYEQYF. The genes are TRBV5-1 and TRBJ2-7; D not resolved. CDR3 length: 14 residues. Per the germline V gene, CDR1 is SGHRS and CDR2 is YFSETQ. The V end lost 4 bases, the J end lost 1 base, and 12 bases lay between the germline ends.

This clonotype has just a few counts. J is TRBJ2-7 and V is TRBV6-5, with unresolved D. Germline-derived CDR1 and CDR2 are MNHEY and SVGAGI. V lost 6 bases to trimming and J lost 3 bases, with 12 bases between them. The CDR3 loop spans 13 amino acids. The CDR3 bases are TGTGCCAGCAGCTATACTCGGTTCTACGAGCAGTACTTC. Translating it yields CASSYTRFYEQYF.

This clonotype was found a few times. This sequence joins TRBV28 and TRBJ2-1, with 14 bases matching TRBD2. The CDR3 sequence is 15 residues long. Germline V gene lookup returns CDR1 MDHEN and CDR2 SYDVKM. Unmatched junction bases numbered 3, after V lost 5 bases and J lost 6 bases. The CDR3 region is CASSPGTSGGNEQFF. Written as DNA, the CDR3 is TGTGCCAGCAGTCCGGGGACTAGCGGGGGCAATGAGCAGTTCTTC. The full variable domain, completed using reference TRBV28 and TRBJ2-1, is DVKVTQSSRYLVKRTGEKVFLECVQDMDHENMFWYRQDPGLGLRLIYFSYDVKMKEKGDIPEGYSVSREKKERFSLILESASTNQTSMYLCASSPGTSGGNEQFFGPGTRLTVL.

This clonotype has ten or more counts. The chain couples TRBV7-2 to TRBJ2-5; 10 bases are a match to TRBD2. This CDR3 has 14 residues. V was pared by 3 bases and J by 2 bases, with 0 bases of the junction left unmatched. Germline V gives CDR1 SGHTA, CDR2 FQGNSA. CDR3 coding DNA: TGTGCCAGCAGCTTGACTAGCGGGCAAGAGACCCAGTACTTC. The encoded protein is CASSLTSGQETQYF.

The rearrangement uses TRBV5-5 and TRBJ2-7; the match to TRBD2 covers 11 bases. This CDR3 is 18 amino acids long. V lost 2 bases to trimming and J lost 0 bases; unmatched junction nucleotides: 10. Germline V CDR1 and CDR2: SGHKS, YYEKEE (reference sequence). As DNA, the CDR3 is TGTGCCAGCAGCTTATATCTAGCGGGAGGTAGCAGCTCCTACGAGCAGTACTTC. Amino acid sequence: CASSLYLAGGSSSYEQYF. Full variable domain (rest looked up from reference TRBV5-5 and TRBJ2-7): DAGVTQSPTHLIKTRGQQVTLRCSPISGHKSVSWYQQVLGQGPQFIFQYYEKEERGRGNFPDRFSARQFPNYSSELNVNALLLGDSALYLCASSLYLAGGSSSYEQYFGPGTRLTVT.

The chain joins TRBV20-1 to TRBJ1-2, with D possibly TRBD1 on 5 matching bases. The V gene's germline CDR1 is DFQATT and CDR2 SNEGSKA (reference sequence). The CDR3 length is 11 residues. The V end lost 6 bases, the J end lost 8 bases, and 13 bases lay between the germline ends. DNA for the CDR3: TGCAGTGCCTCAGGGAGTGGGGGCTACACCTTC. It is translated as CSASGSGGYTF.

The sample holds a few counts of this clonotype. The V gene is TRBV5-5, the J gene TRBJ2-1, with no clear D. In germline, CDR1 is SGHKS, CDR2 YYEKEE (reference sequence). This CDR3 has 15 amino acids. The V end was cut by 7 bases, the J end by 2 bases, with 16 bases between. CDR3 nucleotide sequence: TGTGCCAGCCGCTCGAGCCCGGAAACCTACAATGAGCAGTTCTTC. This sequence encodes CASRSSPETYNEQFF.

The genes are TRBV5-1 and TRBJ2-3; 9 nucleotides match TRBD2. CDR1 and CDR2 (germline): SGHRS, YFSETQ. After removal of 5 bases from V and 5 bases from J, the junction contained 6 bases not matched to a gene. The CDR3 has 14 residues. CDR3 nucleotide sequence: TGCGCCAGCAGTGCTAGCGGGGCGGGAGATACGCAGTATTTT. Translated, it gives CASSASGAGDTQYF.

This clonotype appeared many times. The chain links TRBV7-2 to TRBJ2-7, with D perhaps matching TRBD2 (5 bases). Trimming shortened V by 7 bases and J by 6 bases, and 13 bases separated the two germline ends. Germline CDR1 and CDR2: SGHTA and FQGNSA. The CDR3 totals 12 residues. CDR3 sequence reads: CASTLEAGEQYF. The CDR3, as DNA: TGTGCCAGCACCCTCGAGGCGGGCGAGCAGTACTTC.

This clonotype was seen a few times. V and J are TRBV24-1 and TRBJ2-1, with 10 bases aligning to TRBD1. The CDR3 totals 16 residues. Germline V gene sequence: CDR1 KGHDR, CDR2 SFDVKD. Germline trimming cut 2 bases from V and 8 bases from J; bases unmatched to any gene: 8. The CDR3 here is CATSDSGQGLSHEQFF. The CDR3 region has the DNA TGTGCCACCAGTGATTCGGGACAGGGGCTTTCACATGAGCAGTTCTTC.

Many counts were recorded for this clonotype. V usage is TRBV5-1 and J usage is TRBJ2-2, with 11 bases fitting TRBD2. Trimming removed 4 bases from V and 6 bases from J; junction bases left unmatched: 2. Germline V CDR1 and CDR2: SGHRS, YFSETQ. The CDR3 has 14 residues. The CDR3 DNA reads TGCGCCAGCAGCCGGACTAGCGGGCCCGGGGAGCTGTTTTTT. This translates into CASSRTSGPGELFF.

The chain has TRBV20-1 and TRBJ2-7; D is uncertain. CDR3 length equals 11 residues. Germline CDR1 reads DFQATT; CDR2 reads SNEGSKA (reference sequence). V lost 7 bases, J lost 0 bases, and 7 bases lay in between. The CDR3 nucleotides read TGCAGTGTCGAGGACTCCTACGAGCAGTACTTC. This sequence encodes CSVEDSYEQYF.

This clonotype appeared a few times. The V gene is TRBV4-3, the J gene TRBJ1-1; D unresolved. Trimming cost V 4 bases and J 2 bases, with 8 bases left between them. The CDR3 loop spans 13 amino acids. Germline V gene sequence: CDR1 LGHNA, CDR2 YSLEER. CDR3 amino acids: CASSRYSNTEAFF. Written as DNA, the CDR3 is TGCGCCAGCAGCCGATACAGTAACACTGAAGCTTTCTTT.

This clonotype was counted between two and nine times. V is TRBV29-1 and J is TRBJ1-3; D gene unclear. The ends were cut back, 7 bases at V and 0 bases at J, with 10 bases in the middle. Germline V gives CDR1 SQVTM, CDR2 ANQGSEA. The length of the CDR3 is 13 residues. The CDR3 loop reads CSANSGSGNTIYF. In DNA form, the CDR3 reads TGCAGCGCCAACTCCGGCTCTGGAAACACCATATATTTT.

A few counts support this clonotype. This chain joins TRBV20-1 and TRBJ2-1; maybe TRBD2 (5 bases). The germline V gene encodes CDR1 DFQATT and CDR2 SNEGSKA (reference sequence). This CDR3 spans 16 amino acids. With 6 bases removed from V and 5 bases from J, the gap between germline ends came to 23 bases. The CDR3 coding sequence is TGCAGTGCCCCGACCCGTGGAGGCCCCTGGGACAATGAGCAGTTCTTC. Its protein product is CSAPTRGGPWDNEQFF.

This chain links TRBV18 with TRBJ2-7; 14 bases agree with TRBD2. The CDR3 is 15 amino acids. Unmatched junction bases numbered 9, after V lost 5 bases and J lost 9 bases. The germline CDR1 and CDR2 sequences are KGHSH and LQKENI. The CDR3, as DNA: TGTGCCAGCTCATCGGGACTAGCGGGAGAACAAGCGCAGTACTTC. Protein product: CASSSGLAGEQAQYF.

This clonotype was seen many times. This chain joins TRBV7-2 and TRBJ2-2, with D unresolved. The CDR3 runs 11 residues. Germline CDR1 SGHTA, CDR2 FQGNSA. Trimming took 7 bases from V and 7 from J, leaving 7 bases between them. The CDR3 loop is CASTVGGELFF. In DNA, the CDR3 is TGTGCCAGCACCGTGGGCGGGGAGCTGTTTTTT.

This clonotype was recorded a few times. This chain connects TRBV24-1 to TRBJ2-1, with TRBD2 matching over 11 bases. With 2 bases clipped from V and 3 bases from J, the junction kept 8 bases outside the gene matches. Germline V lookup: CDR1 KGHDR, CDR2 SFDVKD. This CDR3 has 18 residues. CDR3 in DNA: TGTGCCACCAGTGATTGGGGGGGACTAGCGGAGATCTACAATGAGCAGTTCTTC. It codes for CATSDWGGLAEIYNEQFF.